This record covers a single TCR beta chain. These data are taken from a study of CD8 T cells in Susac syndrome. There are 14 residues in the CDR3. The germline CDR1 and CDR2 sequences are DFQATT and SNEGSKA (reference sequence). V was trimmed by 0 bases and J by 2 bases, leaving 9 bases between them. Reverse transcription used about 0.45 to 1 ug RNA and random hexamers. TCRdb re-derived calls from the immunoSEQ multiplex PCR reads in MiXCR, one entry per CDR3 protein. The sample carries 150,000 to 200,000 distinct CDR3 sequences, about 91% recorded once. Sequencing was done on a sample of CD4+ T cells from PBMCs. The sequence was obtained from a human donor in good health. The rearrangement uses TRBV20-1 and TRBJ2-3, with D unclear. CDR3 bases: TGCAGTGCTAGAGATGCCCAGGACACAGATACGCAGTATTTT. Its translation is CSARDAQDTDTQYF.